A single sample gave rise to the 16 T cell receptor beta chains below, sequenced in a study of OX40 agonist ivuxolimab in advanced cancers. TCRdb keeps only in-frame clones here, not all; method: immunoSEQ multiplex PCR. Of 40,000 to 60,000 clones listed, 81% are singletons. Sequencing used CD4+ or CD8+ T cells sorted from blood, obtained in a trial of the OX40 agonist ivuxolimab. The origin of the receptors is an adult with an advanced solid tumor such as melanoma, head and neck, liver or kidney cancer.

The genes are TRBV28 and TRBJ1-6, with D possibly being TRBD1 (5 bases). Trimming shortened V by 3 bases and J by 7 bases, and 16 bases separated the two germline ends. The germline CDR1 and CDR2 sequences are MDHEN and SYDVKM. This CDR3 region has 16 residues. The CDR3, as DNA: TGTGCCAGCAGTTTTCAACTAACAGGCTCGAATTCACCCCTCCACTTT. Translation gives CASSFQLTGSNSPLHF.

This chain connects TRBV7-6 to TRBJ2-7, with D possibly TRBD1 on 7 matching bases. CDR3 length: 15 residues. Trimming took off 5 bases at V and 2 bases at J, with 16 bases between the two ends. CDR1 and CDR2 from the germline V gene are SGHVS and FNYEAQ. The CDR3 coding sequence is TGTGCCAGCAGCCCGAGTCCAGGGGGGACCTACGAGCAGTACTTC. Protein sequence: CASSPSPGGTYEQYF.

The gene calls are TRBV7-9 and TRBJ1-1; TRBD1 agrees at 7 bases. Germline CDR1 is SEHNR and CDR2 is FQNEAQ (reference sequence). V lost 1 base, J lost 6 bases, and 14 bases stayed unmatched. This CDR3 is 17 amino acids long. The CDR3 DNA sequence: TGTGCCAGCAGCTTAGTCCTTTCAGACAGGGCGGTGGCTGAAGCTTTCTTT. It specifies CASSLVLSDRAVAEAFF.

The V and J genes are TRBV2 and TRBJ2-7; maybe TRBD1 (6 bases). Per the germline V gene, CDR1 is SNHLY and CDR2 is FYNNEI. V was pared by 4 bases and J by 7 bases, with 14 bases between. The CDR3 sequence is 13 residues long. CDR3 sequence: CASSVQGLVEQYF. Here the CDR3 DNA reads TGTGCCAGCAGTGTACAGGGTTTGGTGGAGCAGTACTTC.

For this clone: A clone one base away is much larger, so this may be a read error. Other DNA sequences within the sample encode an identical CDR3. The J gene is TRBJ2-1, the V gene TRBV9; 8 bases match TRBD1. This CDR3 is built from 15 residues. The germline gives CDR1 SGDLS, CDR2 YYNGEE. The CDR3 bases are TGCGCCAGCAGCGAGGAGACAGGGGTGGGCAATGAGCAGTTCTTC. Residues: CASSEETGVGNEQFF.

The chain is built from TRBV27 and TRBJ2-4; weak D call: TRBD2 (6 bases). Germline loops: CDR1 MNHEY, CDR2 SMNVEV (reference sequence). This CDR3 is 14 amino acids long. V was shortened by 2 bases and J by 6 bases, with 11 bases between the two germline ends. CDR3 bases: TGTGCCAGCAGTTTAGGAGGGGTGGTAAACATTCAGTACTTC. Its protein product is CASSLGGVVNIQYF.

The chain carries TRBV13 and TRBJ1-1; the D is unclear. Germline V CDR1 and CDR2: PRHDT, FYEKMQ (reference sequence). Trimming took off 6 bases at V and 8 bases at J, with 10 bases between the two ends. This CDR3 spans 11 amino acids. The CDR3 region is CASREGPEAFF. The CDR3 DNA reads as TGTGCCAGCAGGGAGGGTCCCGAAGCTTTCTTT.

In its sample, this clone was seen once. The V gene is TRBV4-2, the J gene TRBJ2-3; TRBD2 matches 10 bases. The CDR3 runs to 16 residues. Germline V gives CDR1 LGHNA, CDR2 YNFKEQ. J lost 5 bases, V lost 4 bases, and 9 bases had no gene match. The CDR3 spells CASSPNSGGIRDTQYF. The CDR3 DNA sequence: TGTGCCAGCAGCCCGAATAGCGGGGGGATTCGAGATACGCAGTATTTT.

This chain's CDR3 is CASSSLNRDRAVGELFF. The CDR3 coding sequence is TGTGCCAGCAGCTCGTTAAACCGGGACAGGGCGGTCGGGGAGCTGTTTTTT. J is TRBJ2-2 and V is TRBV7-2; TRBD1 matches 9 bases. CDR1 and CDR2 from the germline V gene are SGHTA and FQGNSA. The CDR3 covers 17 residues. The V gene end was trimmed by 4 bases and the J gene end by 7 bases; junction bases not matched to a gene: 13.

The chain links TRBV15 to TRBJ2-1; possibly TRBD2 for D (5 bases). The germline V and J ends were trimmed by 6 bases and 8 bases, with 29 bases remaining between them. Germline loops: CDR1 LNHNV, CDR2 YYDKDF (reference sequence). The CDR3 is 18 amino acids. The CDR3 DNA sequence: TGTGCCACCAGTCGCCCGCCCCACTTGTCGACGGGGTCCGATGAGCAGTTCTTC. Translation gives CATSRPPHLSTGSDEQFF.

This clone was recorded once. The CDR3 DNA reads TGTGCCAGCAGTTCTCCGACAGGGGCCTATGGCTACACCTTC. This sequence encodes CASSSPTGAYGYTF. The chain recombines TRBV4-2 with TRBJ1-2; 8 nucleotides match TRBD1. CDR1 and CDR2 (germline): LGHNA, YNFKEQ. With 6 bases clipped from V and 4 bases from J, the junction kept 7 bases outside the gene matches. The CDR3 runs to 14 residues.

The chain uses TRBV9 and TRBJ2-7; D is perhaps TRBD2 (6 bases). This CDR3 has 18 amino acids. Per the germline V gene, CDR1 is SGDLS and CDR2 is YYNGEE. The V end lost 4 bases, the J end lost 3 bases, and 26 bases lay between the germline ends. Written as DNA, the CDR3 is TGTGCCAGCAGCCGCGAAGGGAATAAGGGACTGAGGGACTACGAGCAGTACTTC. Translation gives CASSREGNKGLRDYEQYF.

J is TRBJ2-7 and V is TRBV7-9; D might be TRBD1 (5 bases). V was clipped by 5 bases and J by 2 bases, with 13 bases between them. This CDR3 has 14 amino acids. CDR1 is SEHNR, CDR2 FQNEAQ, per germline (reference sequence). The CDR3 nucleotides are TGTGCCAGCAGCCACCAACAGGATGCCTACGAGCAGTACTTC. Its protein product is CASSHQQDAYEQYF.

V is TRBV27 and J is TRBJ2-1; D is undetermined. The V end lost 8 bases, the J end lost 3 bases, and 8 bases lay between the germline ends. The CDR3 length is 12 residues. Per the germline V gene, CDR1 is MNHEY and CDR2 is SMNVEV (reference sequence). Written as DNA, the CDR3 is TGTGCCAGCGGCGACTTCTACAATGAGCAGTTCTTC. Protein: CASGDFYNEQFF.

This chain connects TRBV7-9 to TRBJ1-1; a weak D match, TRBD1 (5 bases). V lost 3 bases and J lost 5, with 10 bases in between. The CDR3 totals 13 residues. The germline V gene encodes CDR1 SEHNR and CDR2 FQNEAQ (reference sequence). CDR3 in DNA: TGTGCCAGCAGCTTGGGGGTTGGTACTGAAGCTTTCTTT. Its protein product is CASSLGVGTEAFF.

The count of this clone is one. V usage is TRBV19 and J usage is TRBJ2-1, with D maybe TRBD2 (5 bases). The V end lost 7 bases, the J end lost 0 bases, and 13 bases lay between the germline ends. Germline-derived CDR1 and CDR2 are LNHDA and SQIVND (reference sequence). CDR3 length: 15 residues. CDR3 sequence: CASTPTGFSYNEQFF. The CDR3 bases are TGTGCCAGTACCCCGACGGGATTCTCCTACAATGAGCAGTTCTTC.